This T cell receptor (beta chain) was observed in a study of T cells in Graves' hyperthyroidism and ophthalmopathy. This clonotype was recorded at least ten times. TCR beta CDR3 region amplification was performed from RNA transcripts. First-round RT-PCR targeting the TCR CDR3 was performed with the HTBI primer set. TCRdb itself ran the multiplex PCR reads through MiXCR, one entry per CDR3 protein. The sample includes 490,000 or so distinct CDR3 sequences, 40% to 50% seen only once; the top ten take about two fifths. The CDR3 has 14 amino acids. Trimming took off 4 bases at V and 3 bases at J, with 13 bases between the two ends. Germline V gene data show CDR1 as SGHRS and CDR2 as YFSETQ.

Input material: peripheral blood or thyroid tissue (not recorded which). The chain combines TRBV5-1 with TRBJ2-5; tentatively, D is TRBD1 or TRBD2 (5 bases each). The sequence derives from an adult woman with Graves' disease, either hyperthyroidism or ophthalmopathy (not recorded which). CDR3 DNA sequence: TGCGCCAGCAGCGCCCCCGGGACCAAAGAGACCCAGTACTTC. It specifies CASSAPGTKETQYF.